This is a list of T cell receptor beta chains from one sample in a study of Ad26.COV2.S vaccination and SARS-CoV-2 variants. TCRdb's table, derived via immunoSEQ multiplex PCR, lists solely in-frame clones and lacks some. The table has tens of thousands of clones, roughly four fifths seen once. Sample: peripheral blood, taken after recovery from COVID-19. These receptors were collected from a human donor who had recovered from COVID-19. CDR3s include the opening cysteine and the closing phenylalanine or tryptophan. A D gene is named only where the DNA matches it firmly. Only part of the rows carry a size: once, few, many, or a class if the clone is expanded.

size,J,V,D,CDR3,DNA
-,TRBJ1-3,TRBV19,-,CASSIGPFSGNTIYF,TGTGCCAGTAGTATAGGCCCGTTCTCTGGAAACACCATATATTTT
-,TRBJ2-7,TRBV9,-,CASSVDPAAGAAGEQYF,TGTGCCAGCAGCGTAGATCCGGCGGCAGGGGCGGCGGGGGAGCAGTACTTC
-,TRBJ2-1,TRBV3-1/TRBV3-2,TRBD2,CASSQGTSEYNEQFF,TGTGCCAGCAGCCAAGGGACTAGCGAGTACAATGAGCAGTTCTTC
once,TRBJ1-1,TRBV24-1,TRBD1,CATSDGGQGAFF,TGTGCCACCAGTGACGGGGGACAGGGAGCTTTCTTT
-,TRBJ1-5,TRBV7-9,-,CASSFSGQPQHF,TGTGCCAGCAGCTTTAGCGGGCAGCCCCAGCATTTT
-,TRBJ2-3,TRBV7-3,TRBD2,CASSLIGGNTDTQYF,TGTGCCAGCAGCTTAATCGGGGGGAACACAGATACGCAGTATTTT
-,TRBJ1-1,TRBV12-3/TRBV12-4,TRBD1,CASSRQGNTEAFF,TGTGCCAGCAGTAGACAGGGGAACACTGAAGCTTTCTTT
-,TRBJ1-6,TRBV12-3/TRBV12-4,-,CASSFRDSPLHF,TGTGCCAGCAGTTTTCGGGATTCACCCCTCCACTTT
once,TRBJ1-2,TRBV7-2,-,CASSFGSNYGYTF,TGTGCCAGCAGCTTCGGGTCCAACTATGGCTACACCTTC
-,TRBJ2-1,TRBV10-3,TRBD2,CAIRATSGRNNEQFF,TGTGCCATCAGGGCCACTAGCGGGAGGAACAATGAGCAGTTCTTC
few,TRBJ2-1,TRBV6-2/TRBV6-3,TRBD1,CASSSAGGIDEQFF,TGTGCCAGCAGTTCAGCAGGGGGCATAGATGAGCAGTTCTTC
-,TRBJ2-7,TRBV6-5,TRBD1,CASLFGTAKTYEQYF,TGTGCCAGCCTGTTCGGGACAGCTAAAACCTACGAGCAGTACTTC
once,TRBJ1-1,TRBV7-3,-,CASSLSGRGKMTEAFF,TGTGCCAGCAGCTTAAGCGGAAGAGGTAAGATGACTGAAGCTTTCTTT
-,TRBJ2-5,TRBV4-2,-,CASSQVAVLGRGQETQYF,TGTGCCAGCAGCCAAGTTGCGGTACTCGGACGGGGCCAAGAGACCCAGTACTTC
-,TRBJ2-4,TRBV10-3,-,CAISGPEGAKNIQYF,TGTGCCATCAGTGGCCCAGAGGGGGCCAAAAACATTCAGTACTTC
-,TRBJ2-1,TRBV10-3,TRBD2,CAIRGGSYEQFF,TGTGCCATCAGGGGCGGGAGCTATGAGCAGTTCTTC
-,TRBJ2-2,TRBV5-6,-,CASSFRGVGTGELFF,TGTGCCAGCAGCTTTAGGGGAGTTGGCACCGGGGAGCTGTTTTTT